These 11 T cell receptor beta chains share one sample of origin, sequenced in a study of shared clonotypes between healthy human individuals. Only in-frame clones appear in the TCRdb table, and some are missing; sequencing was by immunoSEQ multiplex PCR. The sample consists of 550,000 to 850,000 clones, approximately 79% of them appearing once. The sample was memory CD4+ T cells sorted from blood. The subset denotes: CD45RA-negative fraction. Source of these receptors: a woman aged 25 to 39 in good health.

A note on this clone: At one boundary the junction diverges from the germline segment, which might be a read error. The rearrangement uses TRBV11-3 and TRBJ2-2; D is tentatively TRBD1 or TRBD2 (5 bases each). Germline assignment: CDR1 SGHNT and CDR2 YENEEA. This CDR3 is 18 amino acids long. CDR3 sequence reads: CASNLKSWGSSDTGELFF. CDR3 DNA sequence: TGTGCCAGCAACTTAAAATCTTGGGGGTCTAGTGATACCGGGGAGCTGTTTTTT.

The CDR3: CASTSLGQAGETQYF. DNA for the CDR3: TGTGCCAGCACCTCACTTGGACAGGCGGGGGAGACCCAGTACTTC. This rearrangement joins TRBV7-9 to TRBJ2-5; weak D call: TRBD1 (7 bases). The CDR3 has 15 amino acids. V shed 7 bases and J shed 5 bases, with 20 bases lying between them. The V gene's germline CDR1 is SEHNR and CDR2 FQNEAQ (reference sequence). Based on the CDR3 plus reference TRBV7-9 and TRBJ2-5, the full variable domain is DTGVSQNPRHKITKRGQNVTFRCDPISEHNRLYWYRQTLGQGPEFLTYFQNEAQLEKSRLLSDRFSAERPKGSFSTLEIQRTEQGDSAMYLCASTSLGQAGETQYFGPGTRLLVL.

The chain joins TRBV14 to TRBJ1-4; D not certain. Trimming took off 1 base at V and 0 bases at J, with 9 bases between the two ends. The CDR3 totals 16 residues. From germline, CDR1 is SGHDN and CDR2 FVKESK. The CDR3 here is CASSQGFWTTNEKLFF. In DNA, the CDR3 is TGTGCCAGCAGCCAAGGGTTTTGGACAACTAATGAAAAACTGTTTTTT.

J is TRBJ2-7 and V is TRBV28, with D maybe TRBD1 (7 bases). The CDR3 extends over 13 amino acids. Per the germline V gene, CDR1 is MDHEN and CDR2 is SYDVKM. V lost 4 bases to trimming and J lost 6 bases, with 13 bases between them. Here the CDR3 DNA reads TGTGCCAGCAGTTCCGCTCAGGGGGGCGAGCAGTACTTC. Amino acids: CASSSAQGGEQYF. Full variable domain (outside the CDR3, taken from reference TRBV28 and TRBJ2-7): DVKVTQSSRYLVKRTGEKVFLECVQDMDHENMFWYRQDPGLGLRLIYFSYDVKMKEKGDIPEGYSVSREKKERFSLILESASTNQTSMYLCASSSAQGGEQYFGPGTRLTVT.

This clone was counted only a few times. This rearrangement joins TRBV28 to TRBJ2-1, with a tentative D call TRBD2 (6 bases). The CDR3 extends over 13 amino acids. Germline V CDR1 and CDR2: MDHEN, SYDVKM. V dropped 7 bases and J dropped 6 bases, with 13 bases sitting between them. CDR3: CASTTSPLNEQFF. The DNA for the CDR3 is TGTGCCAGCACTACTAGCCCTCTCAATGAGCAGTTCTTC.

The chain uses TRBV27 and TRBJ2-2, with 7 bases fitting TRBD2. Germline V gene lookup returns CDR1 MNHEY and CDR2 SMNVEV (reference sequence). CDR3 length: 15 residues. V lost 3 bases to trimming and J lost 5 bases; unmatched junction nucleotides: 6. This CDR3 is CASSFWAGETGELFF. CDR3 sequence (DNA): TGTGCCAGCAGTTTTTGGGCGGGAGAGACCGGGGAGCTGTTTTTT.

The chain recombines TRBV21-1 with TRBJ2-7; TRBD1 is the table's D call and was not checked against the DNA. TRBV21-1 is a known pseudogene. The length of the CDR3 is 15 residues. The CDR3 loop is CASSKKSLQGVEQYF. DNA for the CDR3: TGTGCCAGCAGCAAAAAGAGTTTACAGGGAGTCGAGCAGTACTTC.

This chain uses TRBV5-8 with TRBJ2-5; D tentatively fits TRBD1 or TRBD2 (5 bases each). Near its end, the DNA agrees better with TRBJ2-7, so the J call may be wrong. CDR3 length equals 17 residues. CDR1 and CDR2 from the germline V gene are SGHTS and YDEGEE. CDR3 region: CASSLAGIGASSYEQYF. CDR3 nucleotide sequence: TGTGCCAGCAGCTTGGCCGGAATCGGGGCGAGCTCCTACGAGCAGTACTTC.

The V call is TRBV14, the J call TRBJ2-5, with 8 bases aligning to TRBD2. Unmatched junction bases numbered 8, after V lost 0 bases and J lost 5 bases. The CDR3 spans 16 residues. The V gene's germline CDR1 is SGHDN and CDR2 FVKESK. The CDR3 sequence is CASSQDMGLGYETQYF. The DNA for the CDR3 is TGTGCCAGCAGCCAAGATATGGGACTAGGGTATGAGACCCAGTACTTC. Together with reference TRBV14 and TRBJ2-5, the CDR3 gives the full variable domain: EAGVTQFPSHSVIEKGQTVTLRCDPISGHDNLYWYRRVMGKEIKFLLHFVKESKQDESGMPNNRFLAERTGGTYSTLKVQPAELEDSGVYFCASSQDMGLGYETQYFGPGTRLLVL.

V and J are TRBV30 and TRBJ2-7, with a possible D match to TRBD2 (5 bases). Per the germline V gene, CDR1 is GTSNPN and CDR2 is SVGIG (reference sequence). The CDR3 consists of 16 residues. With 0 bases removed from V and 4 bases from J, the gap between germline ends came to 19 bases. CDR3 sequence reads: CAWSVNFGGVPYEQYF. In DNA form, the CDR3 reads TGTGCCTGGAGTGTTAATTTTGGAGGAGTCCCTTACGAGCAGTACTTC.

The chain recombines TRBV6-1 with TRBJ2-7; D is perhaps TRBD2 (6 bases). CDR3 length: 15 amino acids. Trimming took 2 bases from V and 4 from J, leaving 15 bases between them. CDR1 is MNHNS, CDR2 SASEGT, per germline. Written as DNA, the CDR3 is TGTGCCAGCAGTGAATGGATCTCCGGGGGTTACGAGCAGTACTTC. This codes for CASSEWISGGYEQYF.